This T cell receptor (beta chain) was found in a study of OX40 agonist ivuxolimab in advanced cancers. In the study overall: In this trial design, patients received ivuxolimab intravenously at 0.01 to 10 mg/kg every 2 weeks. Whole-study findings and limits: Average numbers of expanded clones were greater in CD8+ T cells than in CD4+.

Sequencing used immunoSEQ multiplex PCR; TCRdb keeps in-frame clones, though not all of them. The sample has around 40,000 clones, roughly 80% seen once; the top ten hold about 20%. Autoimmune disease history or systemic immunosuppression was exclusionary. Germline V CDR1 and CDR2: MNHNY, SVGAGI (reference sequence). Trimming shortened V by 2 bases and J by 6 bases, and 16 bases separated the two germline ends. The CDR3 runs 16 residues. In regard to this clone: As yet, its antigen is unknown.

The receptor was derived from an adult with an advanced solid tumor such as melanoma, head and neck, liver or kidney cancer. The genes are TRBV6-6 and TRBJ2-2, with no clear D. Sequenced here: CD4+ or CD8+ T cells sorted from blood, sampled in a trial of the OX40 agonist ivuxolimab. CDR3 DNA: TGTGCCAGCAGTTACAGGACCAACGCAAGGGCCGGGGAGCTGTTTTTT. Translated: CASSYRTNARAGELFF.